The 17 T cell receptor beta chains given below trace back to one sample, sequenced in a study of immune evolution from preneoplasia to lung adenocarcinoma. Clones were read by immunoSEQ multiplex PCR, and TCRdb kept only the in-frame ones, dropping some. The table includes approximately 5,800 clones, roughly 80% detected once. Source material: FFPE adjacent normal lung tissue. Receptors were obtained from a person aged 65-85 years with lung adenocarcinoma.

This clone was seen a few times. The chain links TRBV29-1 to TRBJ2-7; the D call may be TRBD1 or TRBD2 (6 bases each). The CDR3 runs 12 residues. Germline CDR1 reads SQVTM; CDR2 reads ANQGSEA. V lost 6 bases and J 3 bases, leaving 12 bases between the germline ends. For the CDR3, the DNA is TGCAGCGTCACTGGGGGGCACTACGAGCAGTACTTC. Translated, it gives CSVTGGHYEQYF.

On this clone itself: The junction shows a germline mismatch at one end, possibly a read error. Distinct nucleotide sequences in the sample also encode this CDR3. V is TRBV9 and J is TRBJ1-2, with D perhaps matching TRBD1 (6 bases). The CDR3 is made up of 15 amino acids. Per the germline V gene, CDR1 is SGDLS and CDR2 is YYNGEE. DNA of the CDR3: TGTGCTAGCAGCGCTAATGTGAGGGGGGGCTATGGCTACACCTTC. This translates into CASSANVRGGYGYTF.

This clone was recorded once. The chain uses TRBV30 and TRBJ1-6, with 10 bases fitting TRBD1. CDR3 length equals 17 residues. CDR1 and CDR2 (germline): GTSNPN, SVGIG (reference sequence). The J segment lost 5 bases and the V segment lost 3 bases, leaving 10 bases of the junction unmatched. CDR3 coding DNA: TGTGCCTGGAGGGCCGTCCGCGGACAGGGGGATAATTCACCCCTCCACTTT. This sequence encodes CAWRAVRGQGDNSPLHF.

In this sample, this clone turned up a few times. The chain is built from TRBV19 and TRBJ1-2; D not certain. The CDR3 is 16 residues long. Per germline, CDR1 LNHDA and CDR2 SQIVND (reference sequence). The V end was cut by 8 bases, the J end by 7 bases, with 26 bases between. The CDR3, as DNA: TGTGCCAGTCAGTCGAAATCCGGGGATCGTCGGGGTGGCTACACCTTC. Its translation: CASQSKSGDRRGGYTF.

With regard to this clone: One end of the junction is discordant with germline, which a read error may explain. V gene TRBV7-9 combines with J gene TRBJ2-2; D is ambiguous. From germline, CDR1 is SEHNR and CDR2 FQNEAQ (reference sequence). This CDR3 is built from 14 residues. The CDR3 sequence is CASSQPANTGELFF. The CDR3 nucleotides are TGCGCCAGCAGCCAACCGGCAAACACCGGGGAGCTGTTTTTT.

The CDR3 sequence is CASSYSFGETQYF. CDR3 coding DNA: TGTGCCAGCAGTTACTCTTTCGGGGAGACCCAGTACTTC. This chain joins TRBV6-5 and TRBJ2-5, with D unclear. The CDR3 consists of 13 residues. Germline V CDR1 and CDR2: MNHEY, SVGAGI. The ends were cut back, 0 bases at V and 5 bases at J, with 7 bases in the middle.

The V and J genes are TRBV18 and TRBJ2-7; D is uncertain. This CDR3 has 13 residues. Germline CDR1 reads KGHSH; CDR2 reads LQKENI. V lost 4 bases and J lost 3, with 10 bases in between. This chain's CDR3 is CASSQTDRYEQYF. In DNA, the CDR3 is TGTGCCAGCTCACAAACCGACCGCTACGAGCAGTACTTC. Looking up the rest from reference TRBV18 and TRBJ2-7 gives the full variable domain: NAGVMQNPRHLVRRRGQEARLRCSPMKGHSHVYWYRQLPEEGLKFMVYLQKENIIDESGMPKERFSAEFPKEGPSILRIQQVVRGDSAAYFCASSQTDRYEQYFGPGTRLTVT.

CDR3 loop: CASSFRVGGDEQFF. In nucleotides, the CDR3 is TGCGCCAGCAGCTTTCGGGTAGGGGGCGATGAGCAGTTCTTC. The genes are TRBV5-1 and TRBJ2-1; 7 bases fit TRBD1. J was trimmed by 8 bases and V by 2 bases; bases with no gene match: 7. The CDR3 length is 14 residues. Per the germline V gene, CDR1 is SGHRS and CDR2 is YFSETQ. Full variable domain (missing parts from reference TRBV5-1 and TRBJ2-1): KAGVTQTPRYLIKTRGQQVTLSCSPISGHRSVSWYQQTPGQGLQFLFEYFSETQRNKGNFPGRFSGRQFSNSRSEMNVSTLELGDSALYLCASSFRVGGDEQFFGPGTRLTVL.

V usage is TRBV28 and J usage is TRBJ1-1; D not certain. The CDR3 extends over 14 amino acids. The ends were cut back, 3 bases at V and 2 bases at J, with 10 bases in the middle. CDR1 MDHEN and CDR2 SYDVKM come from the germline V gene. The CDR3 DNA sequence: TGTGCCAGCAGTTTCGGGGAGCTTAACACTGAAGCTTTCTTT. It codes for CASSFGELNTEAFF.

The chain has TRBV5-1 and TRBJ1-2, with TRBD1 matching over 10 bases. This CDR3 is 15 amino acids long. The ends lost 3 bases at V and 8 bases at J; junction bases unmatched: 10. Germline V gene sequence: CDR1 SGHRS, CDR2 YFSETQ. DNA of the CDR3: TGCGCCAGCAGCTCCAGTGTGGGGACAGGGGACGGCTACACCTTC. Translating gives CASSSSVGTGDGYTF.

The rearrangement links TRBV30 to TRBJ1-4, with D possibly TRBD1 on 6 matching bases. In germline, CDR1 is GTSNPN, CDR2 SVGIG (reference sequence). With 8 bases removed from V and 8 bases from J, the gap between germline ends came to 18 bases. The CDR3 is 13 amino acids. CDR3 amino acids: CAGTGPGDEKLFF. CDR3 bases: TGTGCCGGTACCGGCCCAGGGGACGAAAAACTGTTTTTT. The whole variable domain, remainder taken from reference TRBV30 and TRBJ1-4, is SQTIHQWPATLVQPVGSPLSLECTVEGTSNPNLYWYRQAAGRGLQLLFYSVGIGQISSEVPQNLSASRPQDRQFILSSKKLLLSDSGFYLCAGTGPGDEKLFFGSGTQLSVL.

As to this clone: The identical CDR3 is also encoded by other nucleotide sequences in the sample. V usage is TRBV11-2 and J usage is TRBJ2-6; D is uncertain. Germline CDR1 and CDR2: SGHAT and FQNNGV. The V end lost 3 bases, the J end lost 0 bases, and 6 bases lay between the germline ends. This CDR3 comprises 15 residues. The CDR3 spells CASSLGHSGANVLTF. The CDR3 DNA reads TGTGCCAGCAGCTTGGGCCACTCTGGGGCCAACGTCCTGACTTTC.

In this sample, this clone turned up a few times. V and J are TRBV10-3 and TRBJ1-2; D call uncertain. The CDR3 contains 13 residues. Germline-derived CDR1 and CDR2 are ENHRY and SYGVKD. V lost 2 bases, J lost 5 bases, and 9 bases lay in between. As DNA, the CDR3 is TGTGCCATCAGTGAGGAGGGCGAATATGGCTACACCTTC. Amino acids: CAISEEGEYGYTF.

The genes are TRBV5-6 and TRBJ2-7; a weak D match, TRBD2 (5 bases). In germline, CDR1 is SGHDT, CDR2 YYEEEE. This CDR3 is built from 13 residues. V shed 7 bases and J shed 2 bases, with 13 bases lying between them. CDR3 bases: TGTGCCAGCCGGGGTACTGGACCCTACGAGCAGTACTTC. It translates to CASRGTGPYEQYF.

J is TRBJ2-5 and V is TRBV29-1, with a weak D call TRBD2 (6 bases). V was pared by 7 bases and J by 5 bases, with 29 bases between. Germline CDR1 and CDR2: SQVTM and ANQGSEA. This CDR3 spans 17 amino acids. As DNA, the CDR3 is TGCAGCGCCCCGGTTTTAACGGGGGATGGATTATGGGAGACCCAGTACTTC. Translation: CSAPVLTGDGLWETQYF.

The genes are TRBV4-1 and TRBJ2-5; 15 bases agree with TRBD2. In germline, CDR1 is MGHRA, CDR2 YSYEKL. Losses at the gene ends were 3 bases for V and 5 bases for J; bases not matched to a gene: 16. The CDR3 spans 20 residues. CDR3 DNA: TGCGCCAGCAGCCAGGAACCGGGACTAGCGGGAGGTGGAGGAAGGGAGACCCAGTACTTC. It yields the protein CASSQEPGLAGGGGRETQYF.

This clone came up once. CDR3 protein: CASKMGSGSTDTQYF. DNA for the CDR3: TGTGCTTCGAAAATGGGTAGCGGGAGTACAGATACGCAGTATTTT. The J gene is TRBJ2-3, the V gene TRBV30, with 9 bases that match TRBD2. CDR1 GTSNPN and CDR2 SVGIG come from the germline V gene (reference sequence). This CDR3 region has 15 residues.